Detailed here is one T cell receptor (beta chain). Its antigen remains unidentified. With UMI labels, 5' RACE was used to prepare the TRB cDNA libraries. From the 5' RACE reads, TCRdb lists one entry per CDR3 protein and no DNA. The sample table includes some 39,000 distinct CDR3 sequences. The sorter processed each CD8+ T cell subset in triplicate at over 250,000 cells apiece. This entry comes from a study of CXCR3-negative and CXCR3-positive naive CD8 T cells. Germline V lookup: CDR1 SGHTA, CDR2 FQGTGA. The CDR3 has 15 amino acids. Study results and caveats: Sequencing showed both naive subsets with comparably high diversity, and memory CD8+ cells much lower. The naive subsets expressed comparable surface CD5, and the authors inferred TCR strength from TRB CDR3 properties. Compared with CXCR3-negative naive cells, CXCR3-positive naive cells showed more hydrophobic TRB CDR3s.

The rearrangement links TRBV7-3 to TRBJ2-3; no DNA is available, so the TRBD1 call from TCRdb remains unchecked. The sequence was collected from a human donor in good health. Some clones in this sample may be carry-over from other donors' samples. Input material: naive CXCR3- CD8+ T cells from blood. Subset described: CD45RO-CCR7+CD27+CD95- naive CD8+ T cells lacking CXCR3 (TNR3-). The CDR3 sequence is CASSLWGSSTDTQYF.